The rows below give T cell receptor beta chains drawn from one sample of a study of blood T cell dynamics during melanoma immunotherapy. TCRdb's copy holds only in-frame clones and misses some; the assay was immunoSEQ multiplex PCR. The data show fewer than 30,000 clones, with roughly 83% seen just once and about 9.3% held by the top ten. Here the sequenced sample was blood, taken from a patient treated with checkpoint blockade. All receptors derive from a human donor with melanoma. Both conserved end residues are part of each CDR3. The D gene is left open where the match is weak. Clone size is stated in some rows and not others, as once, few, many or a class when expanded.

v_gene	j_gene	len	abundance	d_gene	CDR3nt	CDR3aa
TRBV5-1	TRBJ2-4	13	-	-	TGCGCCAGCAGCTTGGATAGGGGTGACATTCAGTACTTC	CASSLDRGDIQYF
TRBV5-6	TRBJ2-7	15	-	-	TGTGCCAGCAGCTCTGGAATCCCCGGCGAGGGGGAGCAGTACTTC	CASSSGIPGEGEQYF
TRBV25-1	TRBJ2-5	16	-	-	TGTGCCAGCAGTGAATGGGGTACCTCCCCCCAAGAGACCCAGTACTTC	CASSEWGTSPQETQYF
TRBV7-2	TRBJ2-3	14	-	TRBD2	TGTGCCAGCAGCCACGGGACTAGCGGGGGAATGGGGTATTTT	CASSHGTSGGMGYF
TRBV7-9	TRBJ2-2	14	-	-	TGTGCCAGCAGCCGGGACACGGGAACCGGGGAGCTGTTTTTT	CASSRDTGTGELFF
TRBV29-1	TRBJ1-1	12	few	TRBD1	TGCAGCGTCCGACAGGGAGACACTGAAGCTTTCTTT	CSVRQGDTEAFF
TRBV2	TRBJ1-3	16	-	-	TGTGCCAGCAGTGCGGGACGGATACCCTCTGGAAACACCATATATTTT	CASSAGRIPSGNTIYF
TRBV19	TRBJ1-2	13	-	-	TGTGCCAGTACCCGCGGGGCGAACTATGGCTACACCTTC	CASTRGANYGYTF
TRBV2	TRBJ2-3	13	-	-	TGTGCCAGCATGAGTCTAGTCACAGATACGCAGTATTTT	CASMSLVTDTQYF
TRBV6-6	TRBJ1-4	12	-	-	TGTGCCAGCAGTTCCCGGGGTGGAAAACTGTTTTTT	CASSSRGGKLFF
TRBV2	TRBJ2-7	12	-	TRBD1	TGTGCCAGCAGCCCAGGACAGGGGGAGCAGTACTTC	CASSPGQGEQYF
TRBV6-5	TRBJ1-2	15	once	-	TGTGCCAGCAGCCACCCCAGGGAAGGGAACTATGGCTACACCTTC	CASSHPREGNYGYTF
TRBV14	TRBJ2-4	17	-	-	TGTGCCAGCAGCCAGTTGGACGGGAACGTAGCCAAAAACATTCAGTACTTC	CASSQLDGNVAKNIQYF
TRBV5-4	TRBJ2-3	15	-	TRBD2	TGTGCCACGGGTAGTGGCGGGGGGTTGGCAGATACGCAGTATTTT	CATGSGGGLADTQYF
TRBV28	TRBJ1-5	16	-	-	TGTGCCAGCAGAAGCGAGGGACAATGGAGCAATCAGCCCCAGCATTTT	CASRSEGQWSNQPQHF
TRBV11-2	TRBJ2-5	16	-	TRBD1	TGTGCCAGCAGCTTAGAAACAGGGGGCTTTTTAGAGACCCAGTACTTC	CASSLETGGFLETQYF
TRBV19	TRBJ2-1	15	-	TRBD2	TGTGCCAGTAGTAGAACTAGCGGGATCGGCAATGAGCAGTTCTTC	CASSRTSGIGNEQFF
TRBV2	TRBJ1-1	12	few	-	TGTGCCACTACTCGGTGGCTCACTGAAGCTTTCTTT	CATTRWLTEAFF
TRBV5-1	TRBJ1-2	14	-	TRBD1	TGCGCCAGCAGCCCGCAGGGACAGGGTATTCTCTACACCTTC	CASSPQGQGILYTF
TRBV11-3	TRBJ2-5	12	-	-	TGTGCCAGCAGCTCCGCCCTGGGGACCCAGTACTTC	CASSSALGTQYF
TRBV2	TRBJ2-7	14	-	-	TGTGCCAGCATACGAAGTGGACTTACGTACGAGCAGTACTTC	CASIRSGLTYEQYF
TRBV9	TRBJ2-5	15	-	TRBD2	TGTGCCAGCAGTCTTCTAGCGGGGGGGCCCGAGACCCAGTACTTC	CASSLLAGGPETQYF
TRBV13	TRBJ2-5	13	-	-	TGTGCCAGCAGCTTACGAGAGAAAGAGACCCAGTACTTC	CASSLREKETQYF
TRBV6-1	TRBJ2-7	14	-	-	TGTGCCAGCACCAAAGACAACCCGCTCTACGAGCAGTACTTC	CASTKDNPLYEQYF
TRBV5-6	TRBJ1-1	14	-	-	TGTGCCAGCAGCTTGGGCCCGGTGAACACTGAAGCTTTCTTT	CASSLGPVNTEAFF
TRBV30	TRBJ2-7	12	-	TRBD1	TGTGCCTGGGGACAGGGGCCCTACGAGCAGTACTTC	CAWGQGPYEQYF
TRBV4-1	TRBJ1-5	14	-	-	TGCGCCAGCAGCCAAGGGCTACAGGGCCAGCCCCAGCATTTT	CASSQGLQGQPQHF
TRBV5-6	TRBJ1-1	15	-	-	TGTGCCAGCAGCTTGGTCTCTAGACCGAACACTGAAGCTTTCTTT	CASSLVSRPNTEAFF
TRBV7-7	TRBJ2-5	13	-	-	TGTGCTAGCAGTCGCAGGGGGGAAGAGACCCAGTACTTC	CASSRRGEETQYF
TRBV6-1	TRBJ1-4	14	-	TRBD1	TGTGCCAGCACTGAATGGGGGGACAGGGTAAGACTGTTTTTT	CASTEWGDRVRLFF
TRBV4-1	TRBJ2-3	15	once	TRBD2	TGCGCCAGCAGCCAAGGGACTAGTGAGGCAGATACGCAGTATTTT	CASSQGTSEADTQYF
TRBV2	TRBJ1-3	15	-	TRBD1	TGTGCCAGCAGTGAGGGGACAGGGGCGCGTTACACCATATATTTT	CASSEGTGARYTIYF
TRBV28	TRBJ2-7	15	once	-	TGTGCCAGCAGTTTAGGGGGCGGGGCAGCCTACGAGCAGTACTTC	CASSLGGGAAYEQYF
TRBV10-3	TRBJ2-2	15	-	-	TGTGCCATCAGTGAGAAGGGGTCTGAGGCCGGGGAGCTGTTTTTT	CAISEKGSEAGELFF